The count of the clone carrying this T cell receptor beta chain is one. Its antigen is not known. Data came from immunoSEQ multiplex PCR; TCRdb stores just in-frame clones and leaves some out. This table holds about 110,000 clones, approximately 91% found once. The CDR3 contains 17 residues. V dropped 3 bases and J dropped 0; count of bases not matched to a gene: 13. CDR1 is DFQATT and CDR2 is SNEGSKA in the germline V gene (reference sequence). The source of the sample is a study of T cell responses to AZD1222 COVID-19 vaccine. Overall study findings and caveats: Epitopes outside B.1.351 and B.1.1.7 mutated regions reportedly drew nearly half of spike TCRs. Clonal diversity was possibly underestimated, and the donors were mostly white British, with more females.

V is TRBV20-1 and J is TRBJ2-7; 8 nucleotides match TRBD1. The material was peripheral blood, obtained on day 0 of MenACWY control vaccination. The TCR was taken from an adult in good health. CDR3 amino acids: CSASVRAGGVSSYEQYF. CDR3 nucleotide sequence: TGCAGTGCTAGTGTCCGGGCAGGGGGCGTTAGCTCCTACGAGCAGTACTTC.